This T cell receptor (beta chain) was obtained from a study of OX40 agonist ivuxolimab in advanced cancers. This CDR3 comprises 11 residues. CDR1 SQVTM and CDR2 ANQGSEA come from the germline V gene. V was cut by 6 bases and J by 3 bases, with 9 bases left in between. This table comes from immunoSEQ multiplex PCR, and its TCRdb copy is limited to in-frame clones, with some not included. The sample gives roughly 67,000 clones, roughly 86% of which show up once; under 0.9% is in the top ten. Sample: CD4+ or CD8+ T cells sorted from blood, taken in a trial of the OX40 agonist ivuxolimab. This chain links TRBV29-1 with TRBJ2-7; a weak D match, TRBD2 (5 bases). This sequence originates from an adult with an advanced solid tumor such as melanoma, head and neck, liver or kidney cancer. DNA of the CDR3: TGCAGCGTGGTCCGGGACTACGAGCAGTACTTC. This codes for CSVVRDYEQYF.